This TCR beta chain came from a study of CD8+CD57+ T cells in acquired aplastic anemia. Study details: The study obtained an average of 3.2 ug of DNA from sorted CD4+ and CD8+ cells. Read counts for CD4+ cells (from healthy donors) averaged about 10.8 million. Findings and limits, study-wide: CD8+ Simpson's diversity in patients was not significantly different from that in controls.

Trimming removed 1 base at V and 4 bases at J, with 5 bases between. CDR1 SGHDN and CDR2 FVKESK come from the germline V gene. There are 13 residues in the CDR3. Genomic DNA was employed as the template in profiling TCR beta VDJ and CDR3. TCRdb passed the reads through MiXCR, listing each CDR3 protein once. The repertoire has roughly 150,000 distinct CDR3 sequences, roughly 45% of them found once; the top ten carry 0.85% to 1.3%. This clonotype was seen many times. Its antigen is unknown. The material sequenced was sorted CD4+, CD8+, or CD8+CD57+ T cells (not recorded which) from PBMCs. The clonotype originates from a human donor in good health. The V and J genes are TRBV14 and TRBJ1-3; the D is unclear. CDR3 coding DNA: TGTGCCAGCAGCCAAGTCCTCGGAAACACCATATATTTT. Translation gives CASSQVLGNTIYF.